A selection of T cell receptor beta chains follows, all from one sample in a study of blood T cell repertoires in COVID-19. Generated by immunoSEQ multiplex PCR, the TCRdb table keeps only in-frame clones and is missing some. The sample holds roughly 200,000 clones, 70% to 90% seen once. The sequenced sample was peripheral blood. Source of these receptors: a woman aged 80 or older with acute or convalescent COVID-19. Both conserved end residues are part of each CDR3. D genes are given only for firm matches. Some rows have no size entry. The others give once, few or many, or a class for an expanded clone.

CDR3 DNA	CDR3 protein	V gene	J gene	D gene	clone size
TGTGCCAGCAGTGGGGACAGGGGAAATGAGCAGTTCTTC	CASSGDRGNEQFF	TRBV6-4	TRBJ2-1	TRBD1	NA
TGCGCCAGCAGCTTGATTGCAGTCTCCTACAATGAGCAGTTCTTC	CASSLIAVSYNEQFF	TRBV5-1	TRBJ2-1	NA	once
TGTGCCAGCAGCTTACAGGGACAACACTCTGGGGCCAACGTCCTGACTTTC	CASSLQGQHSGANVLTF	TRBV7-2	TRBJ2-6	NA	NA
TGTGCCAGCAGTCCGGGACAGATGACCTACGAGCAGTACTTC	CASSPGQMTYEQYF	TRBV28	TRBJ2-7	TRBD1	NA
TGTGCCAGCAGCTTCCAGGGAAATGGCTACACCTTC	CASSFQGNGYTF	TRBV7-2	TRBJ1-2	NA	NA
TGTGCCAGCAACCCCTGGAGGGGGCGAAGCGGGAGGGCCGCCTTGCGGGAGCTGTTTTTT	CASNPWRGRSGRAALRELFF	TRBV6-2/TRBV6-3	TRBJ2-2	TRBD2	once
TGCGCCAGCAGCCGGCCACTAGCGGCCGAAGCGCAGTATTTT	CASSRPLAAEAQYF	TRBV5-1	TRBJ2-3	TRBD2	NA
TGTGCCAGCAGCTTAAAAACAGGGACCTTCAACAATGAGCAGTTCTTC	CASSLKTGTFNNEQFF	TRBV7-3	TRBJ2-1	NA	NA
TGTGCCACCCGGGTGACTAGCGGGAGCCGAGAGACCCAGTACTTC	CATRVTSGSRETQYF	TRBV19	TRBJ2-5	TRBD2	NA
TGTGCCAGCAGTTCCCAGGGAGGGGGCAATCAGCCCCAGCATTTT	CASSSQGGGNQPQHF	TRBV2	TRBJ1-5	NA	NA
TGTGCCAGCAGTTTACAGGGGTTTACGGGCTACACCTTC	CASSLQGFTGYTF	TRBV12-3/TRBV12-4	TRBJ1-2	NA	NA
TGTGCCTGGAGTAGGGGTGGGCTCGAAAAACTGTTTTTT	CAWSRGGLEKLFF	TRBV30	TRBJ1-4	NA	NA
TGTGCCAGCAGCTTATGGTCCGGGAGCACAGATACGCAGTATTTT	CASSLWSGSTDTQYF	TRBV7-2	TRBJ2-3	NA	NA
TGTGCCAGCAGTTCTAGTGCTATCACTAAAGAGCAGTACTTC	CASSSSAITKEQYF	TRBV6-5	TRBJ2-7	NA	NA
TGCAGCGTCCGCGGGACTAGCGGGGACACAGATACGCAGTATTTT	CSVRGTSGDTDTQYF	TRBV29-1	TRBJ2-3	TRBD2	once
TGTGCCAGCAGCTTTATAGCGGGAAGCTACGAGCAGTACTTC	CASSFIAGSYEQYF	TRBV7-2	TRBJ2-7	TRBD2	NA